This T cell receptor (beta chain) was identified in a study of T-cell reconstitution after alpha-beta-depleted transplantation in children. V lost 1 base and J lost 8; bases outside the gene matches: 10. The CDR3 sequence is 16 residues long. Germline CDR1 SGHTA, CDR2 FQGTGA. Construction of the TCRbeta library involved unique molecular identifiers. TCRdb fed the PCR reads into MiXCR, producing one record per CDR3 protein. The sample yields roughly 490,000 distinct CDR3 sequences, about 10% seen once. V is TRBV7-3 and J is TRBJ2-1; 8 bases are shared with TRBD2. This clonotype originated in a female patient aged 2-10 years who had a stem cell transplant for aplastic anemia, so the T cells may come from the graft donor. The sample consisted of PBMCs, mostly from graft donor cells, taken 180 days after TCRalphabeta/CD19-depleted stem cell transplant. CDR3 DNA: TGTGCCAGCAGCTTAAACCCTAGCGGGTCTTCGGATGAGCAGTTCTTC. It specifies CASSLNPSGSSDEQFF.